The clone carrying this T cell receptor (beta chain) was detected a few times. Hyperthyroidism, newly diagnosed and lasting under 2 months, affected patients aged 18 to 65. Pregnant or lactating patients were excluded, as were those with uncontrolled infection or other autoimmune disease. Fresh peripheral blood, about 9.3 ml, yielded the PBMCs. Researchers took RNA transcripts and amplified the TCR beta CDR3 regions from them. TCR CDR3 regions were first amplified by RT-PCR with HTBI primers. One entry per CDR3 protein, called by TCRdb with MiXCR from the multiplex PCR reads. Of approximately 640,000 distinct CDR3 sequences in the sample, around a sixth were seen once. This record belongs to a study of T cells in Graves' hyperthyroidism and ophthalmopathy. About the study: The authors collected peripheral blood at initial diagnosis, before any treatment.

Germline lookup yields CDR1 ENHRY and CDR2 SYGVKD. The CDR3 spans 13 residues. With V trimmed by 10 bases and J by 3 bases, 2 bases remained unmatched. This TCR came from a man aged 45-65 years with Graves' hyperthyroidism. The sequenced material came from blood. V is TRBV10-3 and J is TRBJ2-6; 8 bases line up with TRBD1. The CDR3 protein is CATDRGGANVLTF. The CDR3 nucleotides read TGTGCCACCGACAGGGGTGGGGCCAACGTCCTGACTTTC.